Listed here are 22 T cell receptor beta chains from one sample, sequenced in a study of blood T cell repertoires in COVID-19. Assay used: immunoSEQ multiplex PCR; TCRdb lists only in-frame clones, some missing. The table records about 220,000 clones, 82% of them present only once. The material sequenced was PBMCs or T cells enriched from blood (not recorded which). Receptor source: a woman in her fifties or sixties who had recovered from COVID-19.

In nucleotides, the CDR3 is TGTGCCAGCAGCGGAATTCCACACCTAGGGGTAGAGACCCAGTACTTC. Protein: CASSGIPHLGVETQYF. This chain joins TRBV9 and TRBJ2-5, with D tentatively TRBD1 (5 bases). Trimming removed 3 bases from V and 4 bases from J, with 19 bases in between. This CDR3 region has 16 residues. The V gene's germline CDR1 is SGDLS and CDR2 YYNGEE. Filled out from reference TRBV9 and TRBJ2-5, the complete variable domain reads DSGVTQTPKHLITATGQRVTLRCSPRSGDLSVYWYQQSLDQGLQFLIQYYNGEERAKGNILERFSAQQFPDLHSELNLSSLELGDSALYFCASSGIPHLGVETQYFGPGTRLLVL.

This clone was recorded only once. The rearrangement links TRBV3-1 (or the pseudogene TRBV3-2) to TRBJ2-1; 8 bases agree with TRBD2. The junction had 11 bases not matched to a gene; V was cut back by 2 bases and J by 8 bases. Germline V gene sequence: CDR1 LGHDT, CDR2 YNNKEL (reference sequence). The CDR3 loop spans 16 amino acids. DNA of the CDR3: TGTGCCAGCAGCCAACTCGACTGGCGGGAGGTCGATGAGCAGTTCTTC. Residues: CASSQLDWREVDEQFF.

The genes are TRBV10-2 and TRBJ1-1; tentatively, D is TRBD1 (5 bases). The CDR3 sequence is 16 residues long. Germline V gene sequence: CDR1 WSHSY, CDR2 SAAADI. Trimming shortened V by 7 bases and J by 5 bases, and 23 bases separated the two germline ends. The CDR3 coding sequence is TGCGCCAGCACTAATATGGGGCAGGGAATTCGGACTGAAGCTTTCTTT. The encoded protein is CASTNMGQGIRTEAFF.

The rearrangement uses TRBV30 and TRBJ1-1; no clear D gene. There are 12 residues in the CDR3. The germline V gene encodes CDR1 GTSNPN and CDR2 SVGIG (reference sequence). V lost 8 bases and J 2 bases, leaving 12 bases between the germline ends. The CDR3, as DNA: TGTGCCGCCAGTGGTCATAACACTGAAGCTTTCTTT. Its protein is CAASGHNTEAFF. The full variable domain, with the rest looked up from reference TRBV30 and TRBJ1-1, is SQTIHQWPATLVQPVGSPLSLECTVEGTSNPNLYWYRQAAGRGLQLLFYSVGIGQISSEVPQNLSASRPQDRQFILSSKKLLLSDSGFYLCAASGHNTEAFFGQGTRLTVV.

This rearrangement joins TRBV28 to TRBJ2-3; D not resolved. Trimming cost V 6 bases and J 6 bases, with 19 bases left between them. The CDR3 runs to 15 residues. Germline V gene data show CDR1 as MDHEN and CDR2 as SYDVKM. The CDR3 sequence is CASSQPGSIGDTQYF. The DNA for the CDR3 is TGTGCCAGCAGCCAGCCAGGAAGCATTGGGGATACGCAGTATTTT.

The chain is built from TRBV7-9 and TRBJ1-1, with 8 bases matching TRBD1. The CDR3 has 16 amino acids. The V segment lost 2 bases and the J segment 7 bases; nucleotides outside the gene matches: 12. Germline V lookup: CDR1 SEHNR, CDR2 FQNEAQ (reference sequence). In DNA, the CDR3 is TGTGCCAGCAGCTTAAAGCCCGTATGGGGGACAGGTGAAGCTTTCTTT. Its translation is CASSLKPVWGTGEAFF.

The chain carries TRBV5-4 and TRBJ2-1, with 7 bases lining up with TRBD2. Trimming took 4 bases from V and 8 from J; bases not matched to a gene: 12. The CDR3 has 15 residues. CDR1 and CDR2 from the germline V gene are SGHNT and YYREEE (reference sequence). Here the CDR3 reads CASSPPSGATDEQFF. The DNA of the CDR3 is TGTGCCAGCAGCCCTCCTAGCGGAGCGACAGATGAGCAGTTCTTC.

V gene TRBV9 combines with J gene TRBJ1-3; D is perhaps TRBD1 (5 bases). CDR3 length equals 15 residues. Germline-derived CDR1 and CDR2 are SGDLS and YYNGEE. The germline V and J ends were trimmed by 0 bases and 3 bases, with 10 bases remaining between them. This chain's CDR3 is CASSVAVTGGNTIYF. The CDR3 DNA follows: TGTGCCAGCAGCGTAGCGGTAACAGGTGGAAACACCATATATTTT.

The chain uses TRBV5-1 and TRBJ2-7; 9 bases are shared with TRBD1. V lost 1 base to trimming and J lost 2 bases; unmatched junction nucleotides: 7. This CDR3 spans 16 amino acids. Germline CDR1 is SGHRS and CDR2 is YFSETQ. The CDR3 loop reads CASSLQPGQGPYEQYF. CDR3 nucleotides: TGCGCCAGCAGCTTGCAACCGGGACAGGGTCCCTACGAGCAGTACTTC.

In DNA form, the CDR3 reads TGTGCCAGCAGACCCGGGACAGGGGGTTTCGAGCAGTACTTC. This encodes CASRPGTGGFEQYF. The genes are TRBV27 and TRBJ2-7, with 11 positions matching TRBD1. V gave up 6 bases and J gave up 6 bases; unmatched junction bases: 7. This CDR3 is 14 amino acids long. Germline V gene data show CDR1 as MNHEY and CDR2 as SMNVEV (reference sequence).

The chain employs TRBV7-2 and TRBJ2-5; tentative D call: TRBD2 (5 bases). Germline V gene data show CDR1 as SGHTA and CDR2 as FQGNSA. This CDR3 is built from 15 residues. Trimming shortened V by 4 bases and J by 2 bases, and 14 bases separated the two germline ends. CDR3 protein: CASSSRGPTQETQYF. CDR3 nucleotide sequence: TGTGCCAGCAGCTCCCGCGGGCCTACGCAAGAGACCCAGTACTTC.

The chain links TRBV7-8 to TRBJ1-1; possibly TRBD1 for D (5 bases). With 0 bases removed from V and 0 bases from J, the gap between germline ends came to 11 bases. Germline loops: CDR1 SGHVS, CDR2 FQNEAQ. The CDR3 covers 16 residues. CDR3 coding DNA: TGTGCCAGCAGCTTAGCGAACCAACAGGTGAACACTGAAGCTTTCTTT. Its translation: CASSLANQQVNTEAFF.

In its sample, this clone was seen a few times. The rearrangement links TRBV7-9 to TRBJ1-4; D gene uncertain. Germline values: CDR1 SEHNR, CDR2 FQNEAQ (reference sequence). V shed 1 base and J shed 5 bases, with 8 bases lying between them. There are 14 residues in the CDR3. CDR3 in DNA: TGTGCCAGCAGCTTAGGTAGAAACAATGAAAAACTGTTTTTT. It specifies CASSLGRNNEKLFF.

The CDR3 sequence is CASSPRTSGVDSGELFF. The CDR3 DNA sequence: TGCGCCAGCAGCCCACGGACTAGCGGGGTTGATTCCGGGGAGCTGTTTTTT. The chain recombines TRBV5-1 with TRBJ2-2; 12 nucleotides line up with TRBD2. Germline V gene lookup returns CDR1 SGHRS and CDR2 YFSETQ. This CDR3 comprises 17 residues. The trim removed 4 bases at V and 6 bases at J, leaving 10 bases unmatched.

This chain uses TRBV4-1 with TRBJ2-7; TRBD2 agrees at 12 bases. Germline CDR1 is MGHRA and CDR2 is YSYEKL. This CDR3 region has 20 residues. V lost 1 base, J lost 3 bases, and 16 bases stayed unmatched. The CDR3 protein is CASSQGVGGLAGRHLYEQYF. The CDR3 bases are TGCGCCAGCAGCCAAGGAGTGGGAGGACTAGCGGGACGCCATCTCTACGAGCAGTACTTC.

This clone was picked up a small number of times. V and J are TRBV4-3 and TRBJ1-4; D is perhaps TRBD1 (5 bases). The CDR3 runs 15 residues. CDR1 and CDR2 from the germline V gene are LGHNA and YSLEER. Trimming removed 0 bases from V and 7 bases from J, with 12 bases in between. CDR3 amino acids: CASSQELAGREKLFF. Written as DNA, the CDR3 is TGCGCCAGCAGCCAAGAACTAGCGGGGCGTGAAAAACTGTTTTTT.

V is TRBV29-1 and J is TRBJ1-1; TRBD1 matches at 8 bases. The J segment lost 10 bases and the V segment lost 7 bases, leaving 14 bases of the junction unmatched. Germline V gives CDR1 SQVTM, CDR2 ANQGSEA. This CDR3 spans 13 amino acids. This chain's CDR3 is CSADNQGAKRAFF. Here the CDR3 DNA reads TGCAGCGCAGACAATCAGGGGGCGAAAAGAGCTTTCTTT. Full variable domain (outside the CDR3, taken from reference TRBV29-1 and TRBJ1-1): SAVISQKPSRDICQRGTSLTIQCQVDSQVTMMFWYRQQPGQSLTLIATANQGSEATYESGFVIDKFPISRPNLTFSTLTVSNMSPEDSSIYLCSADNQGAKRAFFGQGTRLTVV.

This chain joins TRBV19 and TRBJ2-7, with D unresolved. The CDR3 covers 11 residues. Per germline, CDR1 LNHDA and CDR2 SQIVND (reference sequence). The CDR3 loop is CAVGRSYEQYF. Here the CDR3 DNA reads TGTGCAGTCGGCAGGTCCTACGAGCAGTACTTC.

CDR3 amino acids: CASSYTRGTGSYEQYF. The CDR3 DNA reads as TGTGCCAGCAGCTATACCCGAGGTACAGGTTCCTACGAGCAGTACTTC. The rearrangement joins TRBV7-2 to TRBJ2-7; weak D call: TRBD1 (5 bases). The CDR3 length is 16 residues. The germline CDR1 and CDR2 sequences are SGHTA and FQGNSA. Deletions cut 4 bases from V and 1 base from J, with 17 bases between.

This chain joins TRBV29-1 and TRBJ1-1; a possible D gene is TRBD1 (6 bases). V was clipped by 5 bases and J by 3 bases, with 13 bases between them. Germline V lookup: CDR1 SQVTM, CDR2 ANQGSEA. The length of the CDR3 is 13 residues. For the CDR3, the DNA is TGCAGCGTTAATAGGGGGTCGGACACTGAAGCTTTCTTT. Protein: CSVNRGSDTEAFF.

The sample holds many counts of this clone. CDR3 in DNA: TGCGCCAGCAGCCAAGATTTTGCAGGGTGGGAGACCCAGTACTTC. This codes for CASSQDFAGWETQYF. The chain carries TRBV4-1 and TRBJ2-5, with D possibly being TRBD1 (5 bases). This CDR3 region has 15 residues. Germline-derived CDR1 and CDR2 are MGHRA and YSYEKL. Trimming took 0 bases from V and 5 from J, leaving 13 bases between them.

J is TRBJ1-3 and V is TRBV7-2; no firm D call. Trimming shortened V by 7 bases and J by 8 bases, and 18 bases separated the two germline ends. The CDR3 runs to 14 residues. Germline V lookup: CDR1 SGHTA, CDR2 FQGNSA. CDR3 amino acids: CASTQSGPGDTIYF. The CDR3 DNA reads TGTGCCAGCACCCAAAGCGGGCCCGGGGACACCATATATTTT.